The 14 T cell receptor beta chains presented below share a single source sample, sequenced in a study of T cell responses to AZD1222 COVID-19 vaccine (dated by TCRdb to the early 2020s). Library generation was performed with the immunoSEQ multiplex PCR assay. In TCRdb, the immuneACCESS table is reduced to in-frame sequences with V and J assigned. These tables do not hold every clone; where another copy was compared, an unresolved V gene accounts for under half, and the others remain unexplained. In this sample the table shows 120,000 to 150,000 clones, 92% of which occur a single time. Of the sample, about 3% falls within the top ten clones. The intended sense of this specimen's time point label: baseline before first vaccination. Sequenced here: peripheral blood, sampled on day 0 of AZD1222 vaccination. Receptors originate from an adult in good health.

The chain recombines TRBV3-1 (or the pseudogene TRBV3-2) with TRBJ1-1; possibly TRBD1 for D (6 bases). Between the trimmed V and J ends, which lost 5 bases and 6 bases, there was a span of 16 bases. The CDR3 runs to 14 residues. Germline CDR1 reads LGHDT; CDR2 reads YNNKEL (reference sequence). For the CDR3, the DNA is TGTGCCAGCAGCTTCGGACAGAGGGTGCCTGAAGCTTTCTTT. Translation: CASSFGQRVPEAFF.

The chain recombines TRBV10-2 with TRBJ1-2, with D maybe TRBD1 (6 bases). With 7 bases removed from V and 3 bases from J, the gap between germline ends came to 12 bases. CDR1 WSHSY and CDR2 SAAADI come from the germline V gene. The CDR3 runs to 13 residues. CDR3 region: CASNIQGDYGYTF. The CDR3 DNA is TGCGCCAGCAATATACAGGGAGACTATGGCTACACCTTC.

This chain uses TRBV10-3 with TRBJ2-3; the D is unclear. Germline V CDR1 and CDR2: ENHRY, SYGVKD. V was shortened by 1 base and J by 2 bases, with 13 bases between the two germline ends. The length of the CDR3 is 16 residues. The chain's CDR3 is CAISEWGSGTTDTQYF. The CDR3 bases are TGTGCCATCAGTGAGTGGGGTTCGGGTACCACAGATACGCAGTATTTT.

In its sample, this clone was seen once. V gene TRBV29-1 combines with J gene TRBJ1-1, with TRBD1 as a possible D gene (6 bases). CDR3 length: 13 amino acids. Germline CDR1 and CDR2: SQVTM and ANQGSEA. Trimming took 6 bases from V and 8 from J, leaving 19 bases between them. CDR3 in DNA: TGCAGCGTGTTTGAGGGGGGGAGACAAGAAGCTTTCTTT. Translation gives CSVFEGGRQEAFF.

The chain has TRBV5-1 and TRBJ2-7; 8 nucleotides align to TRBD2. V shed 4 bases, J shed 2 bases, and the junction held 11 bases outside the gene matches. The germline V gene encodes CDR1 SGHRS and CDR2 YFSETQ. There are 16 residues in the CDR3. The CDR3 is CASSPTGGASPYEQYF. The CDR3 DNA sequence: TGCGCCAGCAGCCCGACGGGAGGGGCGTCCCCCTACGAGCAGTACTTC.

The CDR3 reads CATSVGQTYEQYF. For the CDR3, the DNA is TGTGCCACCAGTGTCGGACAGACCTACGAGCAGTACTTC. The V gene is TRBV24-1, the J gene TRBJ2-7; perhaps TRBD1 as D (6 bases). The CDR3 runs to 13 residues. Deletions cut 5 bases from V and 2 bases from J, with 9 bases between. Germline CDR1 and CDR2: KGHDR and SFDVKD.

This clone appeared a single time. The CDR3 here is CASSFLTLNTEAFF. The DNA of the CDR3 is TGTGCCAGCAGCTTTTTGACCCTGAACACTGAAGCTTTCTTT. The chain has TRBV5-5 and TRBJ1-1, with no clear D. Deletions cut 2 bases from V and 0 bases from J, with 8 bases between. In germline, CDR1 is SGHKS, CDR2 YYEKEE (reference sequence). This CDR3 has 14 residues.

The chain employs TRBV21-1 and TRBJ2-7; the DNA was not used to check the table's D call, TRBD2. TRBV21-1 is a pseudogene locus. The CDR3 totals 17 residues. The CDR3 sequence: CASSKPRLAGEVDEQYF. Here the CDR3 DNA reads TGTGCCAGCAGCAAGCCACGACTAGCGGGAGAAGTGGACGAGCAGTACTTC.

The chain's CDR3 is CASSPFVGAGYGYTF. The CDR3 coding sequence is TGCGCCAGCAGCCCGTTCGTAGGGGCGGGGTATGGCTACACCTTC. The rearrangement uses TRBV4-3 and TRBJ1-2, with D perhaps matching TRBD1 (5 bases). The CDR3 has 15 amino acids. V lost 4 bases and J 5 bases, leaving 17 bases between the germline ends. Germline assignment: CDR1 LGHNA and CDR2 YSLEER.

The V and J genes are TRBV28 and TRBJ2-5; TRBD1 or TRBD2 may be the D gene (5 bases each). The CDR3 sequence is 14 residues long. The V end was cut by 3 bases, the J end by 2 bases, with 10 bases between. From germline, CDR1 is MDHEN and CDR2 SYDVKM. The chain's CDR3 is CASSFWGPQETQYF. For the CDR3, the DNA is TGTGCCAGCAGTTTTTGGGGACCGCAAGAGACCCAGTACTTC.

The gene calls are TRBV19 and TRBJ1-6; maybe TRBD1 (5 bases). CDR1 and CDR2 (germline): LNHDA, SQIVND (reference sequence). CDR3 size: 15 residues. Trimming took off 0 bases at V and 7 bases at J, with 10 bases between the two ends. Here the CDR3 reads CASSIDWTPNSPLHF. The CDR3 DNA reads as TGTGCCAGTAGTATAGATTGGACACCGAATTCACCCCTCCACTTT.

The rearrangement links TRBV12-3 or TRBV12-4 to TRBJ1-4; D remains unclear. The V end lost 3 bases, the J end lost 8 bases, and 7 bases lay between the germline ends. There are 12 residues in the CDR3. DNA of the CDR3: TGTGCCAGCAGTTTTAACCGGGAAAAACTGTTTTTT. Translation: CASSFNREKLFF.

The chain carries TRBV4-1 and TRBJ2-7, with TRBD2 matching over 7 bases. The V gene end was trimmed by 2 bases and the J gene end by 4 bases; junction bases not matched to a gene: 8. The V gene's germline CDR1 is MGHRA and CDR2 YSYEKL. The length of the CDR3 is 15 residues. CDR3 sequence: CASSQSGTIKYEQYF. In DNA form, the CDR3 reads TGCGCCAGCAGCCAATCGGGGACTATTAAATACGAGCAGTACTTC.

J is TRBJ1-2 and V is TRBV4-3, with 10 bases aligning to TRBD1. Trimming at V came to 3 bases and at J to 5 bases, leaving 6 bases not matched to a gene. The CDR3 loop spans 15 amino acids. Germline CDR1 reads LGHNA; CDR2 reads YSLEER. In DNA, the CDR3 is TGCGCCAGCAGCCAGGCTGGGACAGGGGTGTATGGCTACACCTTC. Translating gives CASSQAGTGVYGYTF.